The 21 T cell receptor beta chains given below trace back to one sample, sequenced in a study of shared clonotypes between healthy human individuals. Profiling relied on immunoSEQ multiplex PCR, and the TCRdb table lists in-frame clones only, not all of them. The profile covers about 2.4 million clones, with 93% appearing a single time and about 0.39% taken by the ten largest. The sequencing sample was made of naive CD4+ T cells from PBMCs. Subset denoted: CD45RA+ positively selected. The receptors were gathered from a man between 18 and 29 years old in good health. Some clones in this sample may be carry-over from other donors' samples.

V and J are TRBV2 and TRBJ2-7; D is undetermined. Germline CDR1 and CDR2: SNHLY and FYNNEI. Trimming stripped 1 base from V and 2 bases from J, with 6 bases between. This CDR3 contains 13 residues. The CDR3 DNA is TGTGCCAGCAGTGAAGTGGATGCCTACGAGCAGTACTTC. Protein sequence: CASSEVDAYEQYF.

The gene calls are TRBV7-3 and TRBJ1-1, with D perhaps TRBD1 (5 bases). The germline CDR1 and CDR2 sequences are SGHTA and FQGTGA. CDR3 length: 13 residues. Trimming cost V 5 bases and J 5 bases, with 12 bases left between them. CDR3 region: CASSPMGVTEAFF. CDR3 DNA: TGTGCCAGCAGCCCCATGGGGGTTACTGAAGCTTTCTTT.

This clone was counted a single time. The chain couples TRBV18 to TRBJ2-5, with D tentatively TRBD2 (6 bases). Deletions cut 4 bases from V and 4 bases from J, with 10 bases between. The CDR3 length is 13 residues. Germline V gene sequence: CDR1 KGHSH, CDR2 LQKENI. DNA for the CDR3: TGTGCCAGCTCACAGGGACTCATAGAGACCCAGTACTTC. Protein: CASSQGLIETQYF.

This chain joins TRBV19 and TRBJ2-5; 11 nucleotides agree with TRBD2. The J segment lost 6 bases and the V segment lost 6 bases, leaving 6 bases of the junction unmatched. Germline V lookup: CDR1 LNHDA, CDR2 SQIVND (reference sequence). CDR3 length: 14 residues. CDR3 sequence: CASRVSSGRKTQYF. The CDR3 nucleotides read TGTGCCAGTAGGGTGTCTAGCGGGAGGAAGACCCAGTACTTC.

The chain carries TRBV7-9 and TRBJ2-2, with TRBD1 as a possible D gene (5 bases). The germline V gene has CDR1 SEHNR and CDR2 FQNEAQ (reference sequence). CDR3 length: 15 amino acids. Trimming shortened V by 5 bases and J by 4 bases, and 14 bases separated the two germline ends. The CDR3 DNA follows: TGTGCCAGCAGCGACGTGGGGCAGCCCACCGGGGAGCTGTTTTTT. Protein sequence: CASSDVGQPTGELFF.

The CDR3 DNA follows: TGTGCCAGCAGTTTCGGCCCTAAGGACAGGGTCAACCGGGAGGGCTACACCTTC. Protein product: CASSFGPKDRVNREGYTF. V is TRBV27 and J is TRBJ1-2; 8 positions agree with TRBD1. The J segment lost 8 bases and the V segment lost 3 bases, leaving 20 bases of the junction unmatched. This CDR3 spans 18 amino acids. The germline V gene has CDR1 MNHEY and CDR2 SMNVEV (reference sequence).

This rearrangement joins TRBV5-8 to TRBJ2-7, with D possibly matching TRBD2 (5 bases). This CDR3 contains 14 residues. CDR1 and CDR2 (germline): SGHTS, YDEGEE. Between the trimmed V and J ends, which lost 2 bases and 3 bases, there was a span of 12 bases. This chain's CDR3 is CASSFGGSRYEQYF. The CDR3 DNA reads as TGTGCCAGCAGCTTTGGCGGGTCCCGCTACGAGCAGTACTTC.

V is TRBV9 and J is TRBJ1-2; 8 bases agree with TRBD1. The V gene end was trimmed by 4 bases and the J gene end by 6 bases; junction bases not matched to a gene: 11. There are 15 residues in the CDR3. Germline lookup yields CDR1 SGDLS and CDR2 YYNGEE. The CDR3 region is CASSRWGQVIDGYTF. The CDR3 DNA reads TGTGCCAGCAGCCGTTGGGGACAGGTGATCGATGGCTACACCTTC.

The rearrangement uses TRBV6-6 and TRBJ1-3; D remains unclear. Germline V gives CDR1 MNHNY, CDR2 SVGAGI (reference sequence). The CDR3 consists of 13 residues. V gave up 3 bases and J gave up 8 bases, with 11 bases separating them. CDR3: CASSYRTLDTIYF. In DNA, the CDR3 is TGTGCCAGCAGTTATCGGACGCTAGACACCATATATTTT.

The V and J genes are TRBV7-2 and TRBJ2-7; D uncertain. The CDR3 runs 12 residues. Germline CDR1 SGHTA, CDR2 FQGNSA. The V gene lost 4 bases and the J gene lost 6 bases, with 10 bases spanning the gap. This CDR3 reads CASSSTPAEQYF. The CDR3 DNA is TGTGCCAGCAGCTCTACTCCGGCCGAGCAGTACTTC.

The chain recombines TRBV6-5 with TRBJ2-3; D possibly corresponds to TRBD2 (6 bases). CDR3 size: 15 residues. Trimming cost V 2 bases and J 2 bases, with 11 bases left between them. The germline V gene encodes CDR1 MNHEY and CDR2 SVGAGI. In DNA, the CDR3 is TGTGCCAGCAGTTACGGAGGGTGGACCACAGATACGCAGTATTTT. The encoded protein is CASSYGGWTTDTQYF.

This clone was seen just once. This chain connects TRBV28 to TRBJ2-1; a possible D gene is TRBD1 (6 bases). V dropped 6 bases and J dropped 5 bases, with 17 bases sitting between them. This CDR3 region has 15 residues. Germline-derived CDR1 and CDR2 are MDHEN and SYDVKM. CDR3 sequence (DNA): TGTGCCAGCAGCTCCCAGGGGCAATACAACAATGAGCAGTTCTTC. It is translated as CASSSQGQYNNEQFF.

The chain joins TRBV18 to TRBJ1-1; D possibly corresponds to TRBD1 (5 bases). The CDR3 contains 14 residues. CDR1 is KGHSH, CDR2 LQKENI, per germline. V was cut by 6 bases and J by 0 bases, with 11 bases left in between. Written as DNA, the CDR3 is TGTGCCAGCTCCAATTGGGACTTGAACACTGAAGCTTTCTTT. Amino acid sequence: CASSNWDLNTEAFF.

The chain uses TRBV5-6 and TRBJ2-1, with D unresolved. Trimming removed 0 bases from V and 2 bases from J, with 9 bases in between. Per the germline V gene, CDR1 is SGHDT and CDR2 is YYEEEE. This CDR3 is built from 15 residues. Here the CDR3 DNA reads TGTGCCAGCAGCTTGGCCGGTCTAGCCTACAATGAGCAGTTCTTC. Translating gives CASSLAGLAYNEQFF. The full variable domain, with the rest looked up from reference TRBV5-6 and TRBJ2-1, is DAGVTQSPTHLIKTRGQQVTLRCSPKSGHDTVSWYQQALGQGPQFIFQYYEEEERQRGNFPDRFSGHQFPNYSSELNVNALLLGDSALYLCASSLAGLAYNEQFFGPGTRLTVL.

The table lists this clone with a few counts. The sample holds other DNA sequences that translate to the same CDR3. The gene calls are TRBV30 and TRBJ1-5; a possible D gene is TRBD1 (5 bases). Trimming cost V 0 bases and J 2 bases, with 8 bases left between them. The CDR3 is 14 amino acids. Germline assignment: CDR1 GTSNPN and CDR2 SVGIG (reference sequence). Written as DNA, the CDR3 is TGTGCCTGGAGTGTACGGGGGGGCAATCAGCCCCAGCATTTT. Amino acid sequence: CAWSVRGGNQPQHF.

The rearrangement uses TRBV10-3 and TRBJ2-1; 11 nucleotides line up with TRBD2. V trimming: 6 bases; J trimming: 8 bases; junction bases outside the gene matches: 24. Germline lookup yields CDR1 ENHRY and CDR2 SYGVKD. The length of the CDR3 is 20 residues. Here the CDR3 DNA reads TGTGCCATCAGCGGGGGTCGTAGCGGGAGGGCCGAAGCTCCCGGCTATGAGCAGTTCTTC. Amino acid sequence: CAISGGRSGRAEAPGYEQFF.

V is TRBV5-6 and J is TRBJ1-6; D remains unclear. V lost 0 bases and J lost 10, with 8 bases in between. The CDR3 spans 13 residues. Germline assignment: CDR1 SGHDT and CDR2 YYEEEE. The CDR3 DNA reads as TGTGCCAGCAGCTTGGCCCCGGGGTCACCCCTCCACTTT. This translates into CASSLAPGSPLHF.

The rearrangement uses TRBV18 and TRBJ2-6, with D possibly being TRBD1 (6 bases). The germline V gene encodes CDR1 KGHSH and CDR2 LQKENI. The V end was cut by 3 bases, the J end by 0 bases, with 9 bases between. CDR3 length: 16 residues. As DNA, the CDR3 is TGTGCCAGCTCACCTAGACAGGTCTCTGGGGCCAACGTCCTGACTTTC. This encodes CASSPRQVSGANVLTF.

This chain links TRBV28 with TRBJ2-5; no definite D call. The CDR3 covers 15 residues. Germline V CDR1 and CDR2: MDHEN, SYDVKM. The V and J ends lost 8 bases and 0 bases respectively, with 16 bases between them. The CDR3: CASGRRGNHQETQYF. CDR3 DNA: TGTGCCAGCGGCCGGCGTGGGAACCACCAAGAGACCCAGTACTTC.

The rearrangement uses TRBV27 and TRBJ2-3, with 7 bases fitting TRBD1. The germline CDR1 and CDR2 sequences are MNHEY and SMNVEV (reference sequence). This CDR3 has 16 residues. The J segment lost 2 bases and the V segment lost 4 bases, leaving 9 bases of the junction unmatched. The CDR3 DNA reads as TGTGCCAGCAGTTGGAGACAGGACAGGACCACAGATACGCAGTATTTT. Translating gives CASSWRQDRTTDTQYF.

V usage is TRBV7-9 and J usage is TRBJ2-7; maybe TRBD1 (6 bases). This CDR3 region has 12 residues. CDR1 SEHNR and CDR2 FQNEAQ come from the germline V gene (reference sequence). V was clipped by 5 bases and J by 10 bases, with 15 bases between them. CDR3 in DNA: TGTGCCAGCAGCCCCCGAGGGGGTTTTCAGTACTTC. Translation gives CASSPRGGFQYF.